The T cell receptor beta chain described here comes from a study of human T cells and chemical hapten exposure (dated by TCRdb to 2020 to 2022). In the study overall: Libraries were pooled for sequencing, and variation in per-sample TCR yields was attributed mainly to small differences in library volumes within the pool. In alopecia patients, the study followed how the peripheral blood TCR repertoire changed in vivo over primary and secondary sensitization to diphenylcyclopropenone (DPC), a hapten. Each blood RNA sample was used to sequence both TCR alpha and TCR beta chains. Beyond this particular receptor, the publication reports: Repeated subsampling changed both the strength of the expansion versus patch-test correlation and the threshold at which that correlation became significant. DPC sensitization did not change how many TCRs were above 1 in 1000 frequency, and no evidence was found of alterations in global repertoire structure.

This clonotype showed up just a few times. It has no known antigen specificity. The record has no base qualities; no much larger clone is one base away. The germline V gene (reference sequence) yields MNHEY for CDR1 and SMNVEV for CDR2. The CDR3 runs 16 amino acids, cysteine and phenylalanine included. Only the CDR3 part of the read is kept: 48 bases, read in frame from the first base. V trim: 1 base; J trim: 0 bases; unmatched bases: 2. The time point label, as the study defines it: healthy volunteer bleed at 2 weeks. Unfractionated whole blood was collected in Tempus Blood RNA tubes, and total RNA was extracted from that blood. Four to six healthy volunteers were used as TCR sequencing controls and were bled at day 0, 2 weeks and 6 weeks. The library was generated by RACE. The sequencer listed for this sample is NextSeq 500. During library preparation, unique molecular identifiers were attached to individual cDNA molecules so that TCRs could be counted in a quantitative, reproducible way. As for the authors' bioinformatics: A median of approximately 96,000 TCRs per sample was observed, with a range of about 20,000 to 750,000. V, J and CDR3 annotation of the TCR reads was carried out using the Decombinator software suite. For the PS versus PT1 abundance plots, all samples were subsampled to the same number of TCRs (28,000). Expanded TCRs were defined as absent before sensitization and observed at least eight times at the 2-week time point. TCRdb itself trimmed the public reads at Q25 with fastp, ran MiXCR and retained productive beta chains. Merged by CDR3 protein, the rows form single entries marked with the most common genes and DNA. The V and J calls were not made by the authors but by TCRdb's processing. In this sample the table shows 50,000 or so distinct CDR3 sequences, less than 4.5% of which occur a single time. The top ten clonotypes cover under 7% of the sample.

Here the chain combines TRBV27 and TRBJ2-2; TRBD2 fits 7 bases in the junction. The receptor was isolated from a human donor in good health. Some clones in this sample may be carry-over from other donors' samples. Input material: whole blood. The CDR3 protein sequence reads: CASSLWAGANTGELFF. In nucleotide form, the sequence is TGTGCCAGCAGTTTATGGGCGGGAGCGAACACCGGGGAGCTGTTTTTT.